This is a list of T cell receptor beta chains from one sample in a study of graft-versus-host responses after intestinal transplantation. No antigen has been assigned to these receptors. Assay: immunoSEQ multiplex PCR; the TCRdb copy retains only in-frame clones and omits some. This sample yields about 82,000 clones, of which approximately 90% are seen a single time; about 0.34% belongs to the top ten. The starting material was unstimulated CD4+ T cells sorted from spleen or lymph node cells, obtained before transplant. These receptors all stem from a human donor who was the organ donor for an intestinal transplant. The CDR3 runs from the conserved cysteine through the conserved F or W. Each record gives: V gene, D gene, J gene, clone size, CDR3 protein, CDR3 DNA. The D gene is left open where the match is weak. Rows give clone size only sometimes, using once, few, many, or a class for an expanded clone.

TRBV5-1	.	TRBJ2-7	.	CASSQSFDSKLIYEQYF	TGCGCCAGCAGCCAGAGCTTCGACAGTAAACTAATCTACGAGCAGTACTTC
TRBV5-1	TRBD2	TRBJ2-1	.	CASSLEAGATYNEQFF	TGCGCCAGCAGCTTAGAGGCGGGAGCAACCTACAATGAGCAGTTCTTC
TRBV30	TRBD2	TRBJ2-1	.	CAWRASGWSYNEQFF	TGTGCCTGGAGGGCTAGCGGGTGGAGTTACAATGAGCAGTTCTTC
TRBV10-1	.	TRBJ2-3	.	CASSGSASWNADTQYF	TGCGCCAGCAGTGGCTCGGCTAGCTGGAACGCCGATACGCAGTATTTT
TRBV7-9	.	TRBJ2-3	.	CASSPDWADTQYF	TGTGCCAGCAGTCCGGACTGGGCAGATACGCAGTATTTT
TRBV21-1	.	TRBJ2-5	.	CASSDRRRTGGDKETQYF	TGTGCCAGCAGCGACAGGCGGAGGACAGGGGGAGATAAAGAGACCCAGTACTTC
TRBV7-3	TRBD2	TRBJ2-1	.	CASSKHSGITYNEQFF	TGTGCCAGCAGCAAACATAGCGGGATAACCTACAATGAGCAGTTCTTC
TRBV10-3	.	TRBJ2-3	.	CAIEAPGHQDTQYF	TGTGCCATCGAGGCACCGGGACACCAAGATACGCAGTATTTT
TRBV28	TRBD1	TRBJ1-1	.	CASSSHRGWSDTEAFF	TGTGCCAGCAGTTCTCACAGGGGGTGGTCCGACACTGAAGCTTTCTTT
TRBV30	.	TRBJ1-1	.	CAWSGRMTDSNTEAFF	TGTGCCTGGAGCGGACGGATGACAGATAGTAACACTGAAGCTTTCTTT
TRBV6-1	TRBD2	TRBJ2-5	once	CASSSGTSETQYF	TGTGCCAGCAGCTCCGGGACTAGTGAGACCCAGTACTTC
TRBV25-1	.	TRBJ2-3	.	CASSSWDFTDTQYF	TGTGCCAGCAGTTCATGGGACTTTACAGATACGCAGTATTTT
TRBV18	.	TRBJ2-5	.	CASRGTGGETQYF	TGTGCCAGTCGGGGGACGGGCGGAGAGACCCAGTACTTC
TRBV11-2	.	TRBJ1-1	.	CASSLEGIQGTEAFF	TGTGCCAGCAGCTTAGAGGGGATCCAGGGCACTGAAGCTTTCTTT
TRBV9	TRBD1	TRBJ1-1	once	CASSLRQGASGTEAFF	TGTGCCAGCAGCTTAAGACAGGGGGCGTCCGGCACTGAAGCTTTCTTT
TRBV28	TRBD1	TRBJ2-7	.	CASSSQGTGVHEQYF	TGTGCCAGCAGTTCCCAGGGGACAGGGGTCCACGAGCAGTACTTC
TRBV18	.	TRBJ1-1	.	CASSPGPNTEAFF	TGTGCCAGCTCACCAGGGCCGAACACTGAAGCTTTCTTT
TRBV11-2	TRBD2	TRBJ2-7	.	CASSSGTSRFREQYF	TGTGCCAGCAGCTCAGGGACTAGTAGGTTCCGCGAGCAGTACTTC
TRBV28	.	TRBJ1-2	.	CASSFGQANYGYTF	TGTGCCAGCAGTTTTGGGCAGGCTAACTATGGCTACACCTTC
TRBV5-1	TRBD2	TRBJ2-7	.	CASSRGLAGVGYEQYF	TGCGCCAGCAGCAGGGGACTAGCGGGAGTGGGCTACGAGCAGTACTTC
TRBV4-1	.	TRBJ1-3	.	CASSQSELSGNTIYF	TGCGCCAGCAGCCAATCGGAGCTCTCTGGAAACACCATATATTTT
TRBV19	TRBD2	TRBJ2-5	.	CASSIQVGGGDGETQYF	TGTGCCAGTAGTATACAAGTTGGGGGGGGAGATGGGGAGACCCAGTACTTC
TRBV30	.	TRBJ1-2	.	CAWSRLGPYGYTF	TGTGCCTGGAGTCGGTTGGGGCCCTACGGCTACACCTTC
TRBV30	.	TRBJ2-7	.	CAWGRAQAYEQYF	TGTGCCTGGGGTAGAGCTCAGGCCTACGAGCAGTACTTC
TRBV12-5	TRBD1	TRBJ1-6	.	CASWTGGRDSPLHF	TGTGCTAGTTGGACAGGGGGCCGGGATTCACCCCTCCACTTT
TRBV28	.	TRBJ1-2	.	CASSLRFGSPPNYGYTF	TGTGCCAGCAGCTTGCGCTTCGGGTCCCCACCTAACTATGGCTACACCTTC
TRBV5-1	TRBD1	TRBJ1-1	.	CASRPGQGLVTEAFF	TGCGCCAGCAGGCCAGGACAGGGGCTCGTCACTGAAGCTTTCTTT
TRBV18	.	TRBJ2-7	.	CASSPHYDSYEQYF	TGTGCCAGCTCACCCCACTATGACTCCTACGAGCAGTACTTC
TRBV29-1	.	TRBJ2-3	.	CSVETGTSTDTQYF	TGCAGCGTTGAGACTGGAACTAGCACAGATACGCAGTATTTT
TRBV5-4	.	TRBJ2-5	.	CASSLVGREQETQYF	TGTGCCAGCAGCTTGGTAGGGCGGGAACAAGAGACCCAGTACTTC
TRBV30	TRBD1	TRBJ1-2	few	CAWSARGLGGYTF	TGTGCCTGGAGTGCCAGGGGGCTGGGTGGCTACACCTTC
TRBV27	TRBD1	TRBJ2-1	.	CASSLRTGGNEQFF	TGTGCCAGCAGTTTAAGGACAGGGGGCAATGAGCAGTTCTTC
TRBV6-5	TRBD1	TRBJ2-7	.	CASSFRGRVYEQYF	TGTGCCAGCAGTTTCAGGGGGCGCGTTTACGAGCAGTACTTC
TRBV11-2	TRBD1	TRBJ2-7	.	CASSPRQGRYEQYF	TGTGCCAGCAGCCCCCGACAGGGCCGCTACGAGCAGTACTTC
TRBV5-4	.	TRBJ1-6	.	CASSQTGGSSYNSPLHF	TGTGCCAGCAGCCAAACAGGTGGAAGCTCCTATAATTCACCCCTCCACTTT
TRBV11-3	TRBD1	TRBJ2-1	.	CASSYGQGGYNEQFF	TGTGCCAGCAGCTATGGACAGGGGGGCTACAATGAGCAGTTCTTC
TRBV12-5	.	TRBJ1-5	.	CASGFGRTYSNQPQHF	TGTGCTAGTGGTTTCGGACGGACTTATAGCAATCAGCCCCAGCATTTT
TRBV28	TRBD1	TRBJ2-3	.	CASSLPGQGRVLVTDTQYF	TGTGCCAGCAGTTTACCGGGACAGGGTCGCGTCTTGGTCACAGATACGCAGTATTTT
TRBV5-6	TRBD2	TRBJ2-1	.	CASSPGLGNEQFF	TGTGCCAGCAGCCCCGGACTAGGAAATGAGCAGTTCTTC
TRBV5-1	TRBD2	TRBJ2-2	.	CASSWGLAGTGELFF	TGCGCCAGCAGCTGGGGACTAGCGGGGACCGGGGAGCTGTTTTTT
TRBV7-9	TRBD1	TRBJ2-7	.	CASSLSDRGYEQYF	TGTGCCAGCAGCTTATCGGACAGGGGCTACGAGCAGTACTTC
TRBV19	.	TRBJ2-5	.	CASSSTFSRQETQYF	TGTGCCAGTAGTTCCACCTTCTCGAGACAAGAGACCCAGTACTTC
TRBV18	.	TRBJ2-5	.	CASSGGAGETQYF	TGTGCCAGCTCAGGTGGGGCCGGGGAGACCCAGTACTTC
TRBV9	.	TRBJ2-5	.	CASSVGLAEWETQYF	TGTGCCAGCAGCGTAGGTCTGGCTGAATGGGAGACCCAGTACTTC